Reported below is one T cell receptor beta chain. A single count supports this clone. The antigen this receptor binds is unknown. No much larger clone exists at a distance of one base, and base qualities are not known. Reading from cysteine to phenylalanine, the CDR3 counts 15 amino acids. Of all the DNA, just the CDR3 is kept, 45 bases in frame from base 1. From a lookup of the germline V gene, CDR1 and CDR2 are MDHEN and SYDVKM. V loses 1 base of germline sequence and J loses 3 bases, and the interval between the two ends is 9 bases. Using the immunoSEQ TRB Survey service, rearranged CDR3 beta regions were amplified from genomic DNA with multiplex V and J primers. To keep sequencing depth the same across samples, survey-level depth of up to 500,000 reads per sample was applied. The libraries were purified, combined into pools and sequenced with Illumina technology. Per the original workflow: Productive clonality, sample overlap, pairwise scatters, CDR3 beta length, V/D/J gene usage and productiveness were all assessed with the immunoSEQ online tools. Calculated diversity was defined as the number of unique rearrangements divided by total templates times 100, and Shannon and Simpson indices were additionally computed. Z-score normalized data were analyzed by principal component analysis with the R prcomp function and the ggbiplot package. Morisita's index was used to measure clonal overlap between blood and rectum within each subject. Drawn from immuneACCESS, this table holds only the in-frame rearrangements with V and J called that TCRdb kept. Clones are partly lost; checked studies trace under half to an unresolved V gene and leave the rest unexplained. The V and J calls and clone size are taken from that table; D and trimming were inferred from the DNA. The sample data list about 36,000 clones, and roughly 85% of these were observed just once. The top ten hold roughly 24% of the sample.

No immunosuppressive medication had been given to the ulcerative colitis patients before the diagnostic colonoscopy. Blood was sampled at the time of the colonoscopy. The Wizard kit (Promega) was used to extract genomic DNA from the blood and intestinal samples. This entry belongs to a study of pediatric ulcerative colitis (dated by TCRdb to between 2018 and 2020). Regarding the research as a whole: Among the ulcerative colitis patients, several had pancolitis and two had left-sided colitis, and histology in every patient was consistent with ulcerative colitis. Using the Pediatric Ulcerative Colitis Activity Index, a couple of patients were classed as having mild disease, several as having moderate disease and three as having acute severe colitis. Nine or ten newly diagnosed, treatment-naive pediatric ulcerative colitis patients and a few non-IBD control children each provided paired blood and rectal samples. Overall study outcomes, separate from this receptor: The healthy control group was small, consisting of only a few individuals. Because repertoires were derived from total lymphocyte DNA, patterns in rare subsets such as regulatory T cells may not have been reflected. Features of the rectal repertoire distinguished controls, mild-moderate colitis patients and acute severe colitis patients, and in acute severe colitis rectal diversity was lower because of clonal expansions. A couple of patients' blood samples yielded substantially fewer templates for technical reasons and were excluded from blood-rectal overlap analysis. Significantly higher autologous blood-rectal clonal overlap was found in ulcerative colitis patients than in controls, which suggested increased T cell trafficking to inflamed tissue. A couple of rectal CDR3 clonotypes were found in every ulcerative colitis patient but in no control.

The specimen was blood. The sequence is built from TRBV28 and TRBJ1-4; no D gene call is confident. The sequence derives from a girl between 5 and 17 years old with moderate ulcerative colitis. CDR3 reads: CASSLSGYANEKLFF. The nucleotides are TGTGCCAGCAGTTTATCCGGGTATGCTAATGAAAAACTGTTTTTT.